This T cell receptor beta chain was sequenced for a study of cytomegalovirus exposure and HLA in healthy donors (dated by TCRdb to about 2017). Study-wide context: In an earlier analysis of roughly 590 of the donors, approximately 260 Gb of sequence data and about 110 million unique TCR beta sequences from roughly 180 million T cells were reported. Alongside the repertoire data, information on donor age, sex, ethnicity and CMV serostatus was compiled. Of the 300 to 500 genotyped donors, 81% were placed in the genetic ancestry cluster associated with self-reported Caucasian donors. An early release that covered about 600 HLA-typed donors contained around 300 gigabases of sequencing data and tens of millions of unique TCR sequences. The study profiled the T cell repertoires of approximately 700 subjects by immunosequencing and related them to cytomegalovirus serostatus. The number of donors typed differed by locus, with roughly 620-630 for A, B, C, DRB1 and DQB1, about 500 for DQA1, 606 for DPA1, and around 460 for DPB1. All discovery cohort repertoires had been generated on a single sequencing platform. The aim of the study was to test whether cataloging public T cell receptors could identify signatures of past pathogen exposure. An earlier analysis of around 540 of the donors applied high-throughput TCR beta sequencing to assess whether each TCR beta V gene segment acted as functional or pseudogenic. The later analysis used no new phenotypic data to find candidate immune exposures, relying instead on TCR beta sequences and their occurrence across donors. Both class I and class II loci were covered by HLA typing, at four-digit resolution. In addition to the first cohort of 666 subjects, a separate validation cohort of around 110 different subjects was used. A handful of DR-DQ haplotypes were handled as single units for association and clustering because linkage in the cohort was strong. A later analysis re-analyzed previously published TCR beta repertoires from several hundred donors and added high-resolution HLA genotyping to study TCR occurrence patterns. A later genetic analysis used genome-wide SNP genotypes for about 65% of the 666 donors, treating that subset as a discovery cohort. To predict cytomegalovirus infection status, the study combined high-throughput TCR immunosequencing, statistical association of individual TCRs with disease status, and machine learning. Among about 360 genotyped donors of the cohort, an average of 235,054 unique TCR beta nucleotide sequences were sequenced per donor, about a sixth of them non-productive. The paper as a whole reports these results and caveats: A further reported finding was that TCR beta sequences accurately predicted the HLA-A and HLA-B alleles for most subjects in the first cohort. A later genetic analysis associated a missense DCLRE1C variant with V-gene and J-gene trimming of TCR beta chains, and an independent cohort replicated the association. Because HLA typing was unavailable for some donors at each locus, only the typed subset was used in association tests. The earlier analysis of about 600 of the donors excluded some 15 rarely observed V segments, including chromosome 9 orphons, because counts were too low. The sequencing pipeline was judged likely to have produced a cluster of highly shared sequence variants as a technical artifact. Roughly uniform sequencing depth across donors was assumed in presence/absence analyses, although this assumption may not hold. In a later analysis, 16,951 TCR beta sequences were associated with specific HLA alleles at a false discovery rate of 0.05. Linkage disequilibrium might explain the correlated functional status among segregating V segments, but an unknown experimental factor could not be ruled out. Compared with the 666-donor mean, donors in an Asian-associated ancestry cluster had fewer N-insertions in productive TCRs, according to a later genetic analysis. According to a later analysis, parvovirus B19, influenza, CMV and Epstein-Barr virus appeared linked to several top co-occurrence clusters. Immune exposure information for the cohort was limited to CMV serostatus. Only TCR beta chains were sequenced in this cohort, and the absence of alpha or paired-chain data limited detectable features. In a later analysis, most CMV-associated TCR beta chains were found to appear HLA-restricted, with HLA associations seemingly driven largely by CMV exposure. A later analysis found that HLA-associated TCR beta chains were more clonally expanded and had lower generation probabilities than equally common non-associated chains. In vitro tests confirmed that three of the cytomegalovirus-associated TCR beta chains recognize cytomegalovirus antigens. A total of 150 to 200 TCR beta chains were listed by the study as associated with cytomegalovirus. The classifier was reported to diagnose cytomegalovirus status with high specificity and sensitivity in both the original and validation cohorts. When HLA alleles, especially DR and DQ, strongly co-occurred, TCR associations were difficult to assign to individual alleles. Across donors, most TCR sequences were observed very rarely, whereas some public TCRs were present in many individuals. The authors suggested that the approach could potentially be generalized to other disease states and immunological phenotypes. In a later analysis, TCR association rates were found to vary across HLA loci, with the most associated TCRs seen for DRB1 alleles and the fewest for HLA-C alleles. In an earlier analysis of more than 450 of the donors, most TCR beta V segments were observed in productive rearrangements about 87% or about 30% of the time, broadly matching IMGT annotations.

A note on this clone: Its antigen remains undetermined. There are no base qualities to consult, and no much larger clone falls within one base.

The cohort comprised approximately 700 healthy bone marrow donors. At the time of sampling, every cohort member was nominally healthy, though immune exposures that went unrecorded were likely present. The donor tested CMV seronegative, placing the donor among the 350 to 400 seronegative members of the cohort. Every donor gave a peripheral blood sample, and the peripheral blood mononuclear cells from that sample were used for TCR beta sequencing. Genomic DNA extraction from the blood cell samples was performed with the Qiagen DNeasy Blood Extraction Kit. The library was generated by the immunoSEQ multiplex PCR assay. A mixture of 60 forward primers for TCR Vbeta segments and 13 reverse primers for TCR Jbeta segments was used in the multiplex PCR. The CDR3 region of rearranged TCR beta genes was amplified from genomic DNA by a multiplex PCR assay. The amplified TCR beta libraries were sequenced on the Illumina HiSeq System as 87-base-pair reads. Per the source publication's procedure: A later analysis tallied 75 million to 85 million unique TCR beta chains across the 550 to 850 repertoires, and about 10 million of those chains were shared by two or more donors. Raw reads were error-corrected and collapsed into unique sequences by a nearest-neighbor algorithm in which closely related sequences were merged to remove PCR and sequencing errors. V, D and J gene segments were assigned by aligning CDR3 sequences to IMGT reference sequences. For a sequence to be retained, at least a six-nucleotide match to both a V gene segment and a J gene segment was required. A rearrangement was called productive if the CDR3 had no stop codons and remained in frame with V and J, and every other rearrangement was called non-productive. CDR3 was defined according to IMGT convention as the region running from the second conserved V-encoded cysteine to the conserved J-encoded phenylalanine. The earlier analysis of a few hundred of the donors excluded any sequence lacking an unambiguous match to a single V gene segment. In an earlier analysis of roughly 600 of the donors, a V segment was called functional when productive rearrangements were above 56.7%, and segregating when the standard deviation between donors exceeded 5%. To diagnose cytomegalovirus status from the catalog of TCR beta chain sequences, a statistical classification framework was built. In a later analysis, TCR nucleotide sequences were compared against IMGT/GENE-DB human TR gene sequences so that V and J genes could be assigned. The TCRdist pipeline was used in a later analysis to assign CDR3 sequences and most-parsimonious VDJ recombination scenarios. In a later analysis, every TCR beta chain was defined by the combination of its CDR3 amino acid sequence and its V-gene family, and reads without a unique V-gene family were dropped. In a later analysis, 450 to 600 highly shared, low-generation-probability nucleotide sequences were removed to address suspected cross-contamination and a sequencing artifact. For each public chain, a later analysis derived a clonal expansion index from normalized ranks of inferred template counts within each repertoire. Generation probabilities in a later analysis came from a VDJ recombination model fitted to out-of-frame rearrangements, and those results were checked against IGoR. In a later analysis, TCR-TCR, TCR-HLA and TCR-CMV co-occurrence was scored with hypergeometric tests, and a repertoire-size bias correction was applied to TCR pairs. In a later analysis, false discovery rates were estimated by permuting HLA or CMV assignments 20 times. In a later analysis, co-occurring TCRs were grouped with DBSCAN, and TCRdist sequence similarity was added when clustering was performed within HLA-allele-positive subsets. Co-occurrence clustering excluded repertoires with fewer than 30,000 or more than 120,000 public chains, plus five with anomalous nucleotide sharing. TCRdb stores this immuneACCESS table with in-frame sequences only. Part of the clones is absent; in the studies checked, under half of the shortfall reflects unresolved V genes, and no reason is known for the rest. The D gene and trimming were derived from the DNA, and the V and J assignments and clone size from that table. This sample lists some 140,000 clones; roughly 80% were detected once. Of the sample, 2.5% to 3.5% is held by the ten largest clones.

Sequencing was done on a sample of PBMCs. The origin of this receptor is a female donor in good health and CMV-seronegative.

The CDR3 protein is CASTLAGGETQYF. The bases read TGTGCCAGCACCCTAGCGGGGGGGGAGACCCAGTACTTC. The rearrangement combines TRBV7-2 with TRBJ2-5; TRBD2 matches 12 bases in the middle. The germline V gene specifies SGHTA as CDR1 and FQGNSA as CDR2. The CDR3 contains 13 residues, cysteine and phenylalanine counted. The DNA shown is the 39-base CDR3, in frame from base 1. Unmatched junction bases come to 2, with V trimmed by 7 bases and J by 5 bases.